This T cell receptor (beta chain) came from a study of siplizumab effects on memory and regulatory T cells (dated by TCRdb to 2018 to 2020). About the investigation overall: The study examined how the anti-CD2 antibody siplizumab affects alloreactive T-cell subsets in allogeneic mixed lymphocyte reactions built from human PBMCs.

CDR1 and CDR2 are read off the germline V gene (reference sequence) as LNHDA and SQIVND. The CDR3 spans 15 residues, from the cysteine through the phenylalanine. The retained sequence is limited to the CDR3, 45 bases, with the frame set at the first base. V is pared back by 3 bases and J by 2 bases, with 14 bases lying between the germline termini. Sorted unstimulated T cells, along with proliferating T cells recovered from mixed lymphocyte reactions, underwent TCRbeta CDR3 sequencing. Fresh whole blood from 9 to 10 HLA-typed healthy donors served as the source for isolating PBMCs. Overall study outcomes, separate from this receptor: For roughly 75-96% of proliferating CD4+ or CD8+ clones, no naive or memory phenotype could be assigned. Because sequences below about 10^-5 frequency were poorly captured, only a minor fraction of alloreactive clones could be mapped to unstimulated subsets. Compared with memory T cells, unstimulated naive T cells appeared more diverse, and naive cells seemed to make a substantial contribution to the alloresponse. Whether proliferating Tregs from siplizumab cultures actually had suppressive function was not functionally confirmed. Among mappable alloreactive CD4+ clones, an average Treg-derived fraction of 68.8% was observed with siplizumab, compared with approximately 30% in control reactions. Siplizumab significantly lowered the cumulative frequency of alloreactive sequences that could be traced to unstimulated CD4+ memory T cells.

On this clone itself: This clone's antigen is unknown. Per-base quality was not reported, and no clone a single base away is much larger than it.

Receptors were amplified or captured by the immunoSEQ multiplex PCR assay. The deep sequencing platform assayed roughly 10^5 TCR templates per sample. Genomic DNA extracted from sorted T cells was used for TCRbeta CDR3 sequencing. The paper's processing steps were these. Clonal analysis of TCRbeta CDR3 data was done in the R programming language. Unstimulated samples were compared with post-reaction CFSE-low samples to define alloreactive CD4+ and CD8+ clones. By matching sequences to the repertoires of sorted unstimulated Treg and non-Treg cells, each alloreactive CD4+ clone was assigned a regulatory or non-regulatory origin. TCRdb stores this immuneACCESS table with in-frame sequences only. Part of the clones is absent; in the studies checked, under half of the shortfall reflects unresolved V genes, and no reason is known for the rest. The DNA was the basis for D and trimming; V, J and clone size are from that table. The table for this sample lists roughly 100,000 clones; about 92% of them were counted only once. The top ten hold about 0.32% of the sample.

The specimen was CD4+ T cells sorted from blood. The chain is made from TRBV19 and TRBJ2-7, with no D gene named confidently. The source is a human donor in good health. In nucleotides, the sequence is TGTGCCAGTAGTATTTCCCCGGACCCCACCTACGAGCAGTACTTC. It encodes CASSISPDPTYEQYF.